This TCR beta chain derives from a study of cytomegalovirus exposure and HLA in healthy donors. A remark on this clone: Its target is not known.

The germline CDR1 and CDR2 sequences are SGDLS and YYNGEE. Trimming shortened V by 6 bases and J by 7 bases, and 16 bases separated the two germline ends. This CDR3 has 13 amino acids. It was with 60 Vbeta and 13 Jbeta primers that the PCR ran. Sequencing was performed with immunoSEQ multiplex PCR; in TCRdb, only in-frame clones are kept and a portion is missing. Here the sample spans approximately 110,000 clones, roughly 80% being singletons. Broader study findings: TCR beta chain V- and J-gene trimming was linked, in a later analysis, to a missense variant in DCLRE1C. Analyses of presence and absence presupposed an approximately uniform sequencing depth across donors.

What was sequenced was PBMCs. The clonotype originates from a female donor in good health and CMV-seropositive. This sequence joins TRBV9 and TRBJ2-5; maybe TRBD2 (6 bases). CDR3 sequence (DNA): TGTGCCAGCAACCCCGGAGGGGAGAGGACCCAGTACTTC. Amino acids: CASNPGGERTQYF.